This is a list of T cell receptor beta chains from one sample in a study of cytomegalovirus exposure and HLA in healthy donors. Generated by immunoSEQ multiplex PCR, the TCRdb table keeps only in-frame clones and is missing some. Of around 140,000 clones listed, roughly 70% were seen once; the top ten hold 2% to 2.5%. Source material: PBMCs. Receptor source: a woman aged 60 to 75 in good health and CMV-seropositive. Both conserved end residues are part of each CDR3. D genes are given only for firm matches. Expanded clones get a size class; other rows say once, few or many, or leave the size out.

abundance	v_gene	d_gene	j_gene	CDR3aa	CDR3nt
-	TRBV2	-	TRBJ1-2	CASREDSSNYGYTF	TGTGCCAGCAGAGAGGACAGTTCTAACTATGGCTACACCTTC
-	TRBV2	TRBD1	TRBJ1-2	CASSERTGWSGYTF	TGTGCCAGCAGTGAGAGGACAGGGTGGAGTGGCTACACCTTC
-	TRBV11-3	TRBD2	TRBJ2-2	CASSLTAGGRTGELFF	TGTGCCAGCAGCTTAACCGCGGGAGGACGCACCGGGGAGCTGTTTTTT
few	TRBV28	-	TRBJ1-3	CASSLSVLGNTIYF	TGTGCCAGCAGTTTATCTGTACTTGGAAACACCATATATTTT
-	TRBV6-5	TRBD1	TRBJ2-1	CASSSWGTGGDEQFF	TGTGCCAGCAGCTCCTGGGGGACAGGGGGAGATGAGCAGTTCTTC
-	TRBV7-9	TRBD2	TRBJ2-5	CASARGSSGNQETQYF	TGTGCCAGCGCTAGGGGATCTAGCGGGAACCAAGAGACCCAGTACTTC
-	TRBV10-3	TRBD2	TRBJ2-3	CAIRLGLAGTDTQYF	TGTGCCATCAGACTGGGACTAGCCGGCACAGATACGCAGTATTTT
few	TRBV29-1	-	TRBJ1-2	CSATLGVYGYTF	TGCAGCGCGACTCTAGGGGTCTATGGCTACACCTTC
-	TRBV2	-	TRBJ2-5	CASKREETQYF	TGTGCCAGCAAACGGGAGGAGACCCAGTACTTC
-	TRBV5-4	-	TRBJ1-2	CASSLAGTKGYGYTF	TGTGCCAGCAGCTTGGCGGGGACAAAAGGGTATGGCTACACCTTC
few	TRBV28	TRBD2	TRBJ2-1	CASSWTSGRAREQFF	TGTGCCAGCAGCTGGACTAGCGGGAGGGCCAGGGAGCAGTTCTTC
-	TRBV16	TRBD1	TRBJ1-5	CASSQFSGQGDNQPQHF	TGTGCCAGCAGCCAATTTTCGGGACAGGGGGACAATCAGCCCCAGCATTTT
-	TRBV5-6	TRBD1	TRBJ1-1	CASSFGTANTEAFF	TGTGCCAGCAGCTTCGGGACAGCGAACACTGAAGCTTTCTTT
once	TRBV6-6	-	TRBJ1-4	CASPNRVEKLFF	TGTGCCAGCCCGAACAGGGTTGAAAAACTGTTTTTT
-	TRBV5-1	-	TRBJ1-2	CASRWDTGGYGYTF	TGCGCCAGCAGGTGGGACACAGGAGGTTATGGCTACACCTTC
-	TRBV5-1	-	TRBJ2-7	CASRREVSYEQYF	TGCGCCAGCAGGCGTGAGGTGTCCTACGAGCAGTACTTC
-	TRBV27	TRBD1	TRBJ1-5	CASSAGTGGGQPQHF	TGCGCCAGCAGCGCCGGGACAGGGGGAGGGCAGCCCCAGCATTTT
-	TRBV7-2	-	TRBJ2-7	CASSLVPGAYEQYF	TGTGCCAGCAGCTTAGTGCCGGGAGCCTACGAGCAGTACTTC
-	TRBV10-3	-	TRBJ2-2	CAISGAGLTGELFF	TGTGCCATCAGTGGGGCAGGCCTAACCGGGGAGCTGTTTTTT
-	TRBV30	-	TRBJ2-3	CAWSSLGVTDTQYF	TGTGCCTGGAGCTCCCTAGGAGTCACAGATACGCAGTATTTT
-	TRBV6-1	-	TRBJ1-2	CASSITGSNYGYTF	TGTGCCAGCAGTATTACAGGGTCAAACTATGGCTACACCTTC
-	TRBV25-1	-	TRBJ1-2	CASTNARGTYGYTF	TGTGCCAGCACTAACGCCCGGGGTACCTATGGCTACACCTTC
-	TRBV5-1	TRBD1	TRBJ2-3	CASSLGQGSTDTQYF	TGCGCCAGCTCCCTGGGACAGGGGAGCACAGATACGCAGTATTTT
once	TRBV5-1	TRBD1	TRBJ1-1	CVSSLETGGTEAFF	TGCGTCAGCAGCTTGGAGACAGGGGGAACTGAAGCTTTCTTT
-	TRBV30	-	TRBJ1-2	CAWSVGQSYGYTF	TGTGCCTGGAGTGTGGGGCAGAGTTATGGCTACACCTTC
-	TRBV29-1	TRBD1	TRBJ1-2	CSVDRDRGTGYTF	TGCAGCGTTGACCGGGACAGGGGGACTGGCTACACCTTC
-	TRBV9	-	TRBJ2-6	CASSVYSSGANVLTF	TGTGCCAGCAGCGTCTACAGCTCTGGGGCCAACGTCCTGACTTTC
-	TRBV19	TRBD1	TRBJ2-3	CASSIGGQGSDTQYF	TGTGCCAGTAGTATAGGGGGACAGGGGTCAGATACGCAGTATTTT
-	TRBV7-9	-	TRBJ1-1	CASSLDRVVTEAFF	TGTGCCAGCAGCTTAGACAGGGTCGTCACTGAAGCTTTCTTT
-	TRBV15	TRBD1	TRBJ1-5	CATSRGDRVNQPQHF	TGTGCCACCAGCAGAGGGGACAGGGTGAATCAGCCCCAGCATTTT
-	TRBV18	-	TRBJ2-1	CASSPPNRPGDERFF	TGTGCCAGCTCACCACCTAATAGACCCGGAGATGAGCGGTTCTTC
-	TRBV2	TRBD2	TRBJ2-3	CASYNPSGGSTDTQYF	TGTGCCAGCTACAATCCTAGCGGGGGCAGCACAGATACGCAGTATTTT
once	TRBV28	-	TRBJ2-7	CASSIGREQYF	TGTGCCAGCAGTATTGGGAGGGAGCAGTACTTC
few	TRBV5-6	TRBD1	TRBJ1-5	CASSPGQGSTQPQHF	TGTGCCAGCAGCCCGGGACAGGGGTCCACTCAGCCCCAGCATTTT
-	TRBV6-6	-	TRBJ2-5	CASSSRRIAYGEQYF	TGTGCCAGCAGTTCCCGACGGATCGCTTATGGGGAGCAGTACTTC
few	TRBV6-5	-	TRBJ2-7	CASSYRPGDVYEQYF	TGTGCCAGCAGTTACCGGCCAGGTGATGTCTACGAGCAGTACTTC
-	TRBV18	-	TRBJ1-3	CASSPKSISGNTIYF	TGTGCCAGCTCACCAAAATCCATCTCTGGAAACACCATATATTTT
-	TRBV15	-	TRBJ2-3	CATSGIQGYTDTQYF	TGTGCCACCAGCGGTATACAGGGTTACACAGATACGCAGTATTTT
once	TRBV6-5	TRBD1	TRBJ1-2	CASSKYGQGGYGYTF	TGTGCCAGCAGCAAATATGGACAGGGAGGCTATGGCTACACCTTC
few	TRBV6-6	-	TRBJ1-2	CASTPDGIYSYTF	TGTGCCAGCACTCCGGACGGGATCTATTCCTACACCTTC
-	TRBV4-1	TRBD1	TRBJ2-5	CASSRVTDRDETQYF	TGCGCCAGCAGCCGTGTCACGGACAGGGATGAGACCCAGTACTTC
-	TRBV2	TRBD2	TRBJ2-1	CASSLQLAGGPNEQFF	TGTGCCAGCAGCTTACAGCTAGCGGGGGGCCCCAATGAGCAGTTCTTC
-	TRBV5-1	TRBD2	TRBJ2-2	CASSLVAGGTGELFF	TGCGCCAGCAGCTTGGTAGCGGGTGGCACCGGGGAGCTGTTTTTT
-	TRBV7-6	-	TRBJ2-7	CASSLEDLSSYEQYF	TGTGCCAGCAGCTTAGAAGACTTAAGCTCCTACGAGCAGTACTTC
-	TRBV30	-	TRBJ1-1	CACSTGNTEAFF	TGTGCCTGCTCAACAGGGAACACTGAAGCTTTCTTT
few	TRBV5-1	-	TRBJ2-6	CASSSSLGQGSSGANVLTF	TGCGCCAGCAGCTCCAGTCTGGGACAAGGTAGCTCTGGGGCCAACGTCCTGACTTTC
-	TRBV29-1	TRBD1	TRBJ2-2	CSGRDSANTGELFF	TGCAGCGGCCGGGACAGCGCGAACACCGGGGAGCTGTTTTTT
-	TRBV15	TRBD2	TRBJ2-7	CATSKRSGGSYEQYF	TGTGCCACCAGCAAGAGATCGGGGGGGAGCTACGAGCAGTACTTC
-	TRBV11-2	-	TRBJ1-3	CASSFTGTQSSGNTIYF	TGTGCCAGCAGCTTCACCGGGACACAAAGCTCTGGAAACACCATATATTTT
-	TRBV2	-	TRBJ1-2	CASSEREGVYGYTF	TGTGCCAGCAGTGAAAGGGAGGGGGTATATGGCTACACCTTC
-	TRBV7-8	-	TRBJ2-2	CASSTEGLDTGELFF	TGTGCCAGCAGCACGGAGGGACTTGACACCGGGGAGCTGTTTTTT
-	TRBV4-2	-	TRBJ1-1	CASSQAEGPSAFF	TGTGCCAGCAGCCAAGCGGAGGGCCCTAGCGCTTTCTTT
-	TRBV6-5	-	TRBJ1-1	CASSTGDTEAFF	TGTGCCAGCAGCACGGGAGACACTGAAGCTTTCTTT